This TCR beta chain was identified during a study of blood T cell repertoires in COVID-19 (dated by TCRdb to the early 2020s). Regarding the research as a whole: Samples from collaborators originated in the United States, Italy and Spain and spanned both the acute and convalescent phases of COVID-19. The sample metadata nearly always contained a de-identified subject ID, COVID-19 status, age in years and sex. The prospective study material was composed of cDNA or gDNA derived from T cells, B-cell-depleted T cells, or PBMCs. The repertoires were released in a freely available public database intended as a resource for research on the immune response to SARS-CoV-2. The samples were drawn from two sources: the first 160 participants of the ongoing ImmuneRACE study, and 1,000 to 1,500 subjects contributed by 6 global collaborators. HLA class I and class II types, where available, came from metadata supplied by the sample provider rather than from assay-based typing. Deeply sampled blood TCRbeta repertoires from subjects exposed to, actively infected with, or recovered from COVID-19 were included in the dataset.

In this sample, this clone turned up once. The clone's antigen remains unknown. No per-base quality is available; no much larger clone lies one base away. CDR1 and CDR2 are read off the germline V gene as SGHRS and YFSETQ. V loses 0 bases of germline sequence and J loses 4 bases, and the interval between the two ends is 10 bases. There are 14 amino acids in the CDR3, from cysteine to phenylalanine inclusive. Here the CDR3 DNA is all that survives: 42 bases in frame from base 1. Here is what the overall study found, with its caveats: Clinical and demographic metadata were provided uncurated, with the amount varying by source and participant.

The immunoSEQ Assay, a bias-controlled multiplex PCR, was used to amplify TCRbeta CDR3 regions from genomic DNA. The paper's processing steps were these. The number of nucleated cells in each sample was estimated by amplification of reference gene primers within the assay. Sequence reads were collapsed and filtered to measure the absolute abundance of every unique TCRbeta CDR3 rearrangement. For each sample, productive Simpson clonality was calculated as the square root of Simpson's diversity index over productive rearrangements. In its TCRdb copy, this immuneACCESS table keeps in-frame sequences only and misses some clones. Where compared with another copy, unresolved V genes explain less than half of these, and the others have no known cause. The V and J calls and the clone size are those of that table, but D and trimming were determined from the DNA. The sample profile shows fewer than 350,000 clones; roughly 85% of them were found once. The ten largest clones add up to 1.5% to 2% of the sample.

Participants in the prospective study were enrolled through a virtual design, were aged roughly 18 to 90 years, and lived in 24 United States geographic areas. Cohort assignment in the prospective study relied on participant-reported clinical history from a screening survey and a study questionnaire. Exposed participants were defined as having been in contact with someone with a PCR-confirmed or clinician-diagnosed COVID-19 case within 2 weeks of study entry. Each participant in the prospective study had whole blood, serum and a nasopharyngeal or oropharyngeal swab collected by mobile phlebotomists. Over a 2-month period, participants in the prospective study had the option of providing additional blood draws and questionnaires. Blood samples from the prospective study were shipped frozen or at room temperature prior to DNA extraction.

The sequencing sample was made of PBMCs or T cells enriched from blood (not recorded which). The TCR originated in a woman aged 25-40 years who had been exposed to COVID-19. This chain is built from TRBV5-1 and TRBJ1-1; confidence is insufficient to name the D gene. Read as DNA, the sequence is TGCGCCAGCAGCTTGGGAGGCTCACCCACTGAAGCTTTCTTT. This gives the protein CASSLGGSPTEAFF.